This passage covers 32 T cell receptor beta chains from one sample sequenced in a study of shared clonotypes between healthy human individuals. Clones were sequenced by immunoSEQ multiplex PCR, and TCRdb holds only the in-frame ones, with some missing. The sample has about 1.5 million clones, under 99% seen once. Material for sequencing was naive CD4+ T cells sorted from blood. As for subset: CD45RA+ positively selected. The receptors were sampled from a man aged 25 to 40 in good health.

For this clone: This sample includes further DNA sequences coding for the same CDR3. V is TRBV30 and J is TRBJ2-3; D remains ambiguous. Germline V gene data show CDR1 as GTSNPN and CDR2 as SVGIG (reference sequence). V gave up 0 bases and J gave up 1 base, with 5 bases separating them. The CDR3 runs to 13 residues. CDR3 DNA sequence: TGTGCCTGGAGTGTTGGTGGCACAGATACGCAGTATTTT. Translation gives CAWSVGGTDTQYF.

The rearrangement uses TRBV5-4 and TRBJ2-1; TRBD2 matches 8 bases. J gave up 0 bases and V 5 bases, and 10 bases lay outside the gene matches. The CDR3 runs to 17 residues. The germline gives CDR1 SGHNT, CDR2 YYREEE (reference sequence). In DNA form, the CDR3 reads TGTGCCAGCAGTCCCTCGGGGGGGGCCCGCTCCTACAATGAGCAGTTCTTC. Translation: CASSPSGGARSYNEQFF.

The rearrangement joins TRBV7-9 to TRBJ1-3; TRBD1 matches 8 bases. The CDR3 has 18 amino acids. CDR1 and CDR2 from the germline V gene are SEHNR and FQNEAQ (reference sequence). Trimming at V came to 5 bases and at J to 0 bases, leaving 12 bases not matched to a gene. The CDR3 region has the DNA TGTGCCAGCAGCCCGCGGGCCCACAGGGGGGCCTCTGGAAACACCATATATTTT. Its translation: CASSPRAHRGASGNTIYF.

The chain combines TRBV7-8 with TRBJ2-1; 8 bases fit TRBD2. The V segment lost 3 bases and the J segment 10 bases; nucleotides outside the gene matches: 11. Germline values: CDR1 SGHVS, CDR2 FQNEAQ. There are 15 residues in the CDR3. CDR3 in amino acids: CASSLPGGPIVEQFF. The CDR3 region has the DNA TGTGCCAGCAGCTTGCCGGGAGGGCCAATCGTCGAGCAGTTCTTC.

This clone was counted a single time. The V gene is TRBV7-8, the J gene TRBJ2-5; D gene uncertain. Germline V gene lookup returns CDR1 SGHVS and CDR2 FQNEAQ. This CDR3 is built from 14 residues. Trimming took off 4 bases at V and 5 bases at J, with 14 bases between the two ends. Here the CDR3 DNA reads TGTGCCAGCAGCTCAGACCGCCTGGGGGAGACCCAGTACTTC. This translates into CASSSDRLGETQYF.

The chain is built from TRBV7-2 and TRBJ2-5; unclear D gene. Trimming left V 8 bases short and J 7 bases short, with 20 bases between. CDR1 and CDR2 from the germline V gene are SGHTA and FQGNSA. The CDR3 loop spans 14 amino acids. The CDR3 region has the DNA TGTGCCAGCTGCGTCGACCGTACGGGCGGGACCCAGTACTTC. Protein: CASCVDRTGGTQYF.

The J gene is TRBJ2-4, the V gene TRBV7-2; 11 bases match TRBD1. CDR3 length: 17 amino acids. The ends lost 1 base at V and 1 base at J; junction bases unmatched: 3. Germline V gene lookup returns CDR1 SGHTA and CDR2 FQGNSA. The CDR3 nucleotides are TGTGCCAGCAGCTTAGGGACAGGGGGCGCTGCCAAAAACATTCAGTACTTC. It is translated as CASSLGTGGAAKNIQYF.

V usage is TRBV7-9 and J usage is TRBJ2-4; 7 nucleotides match TRBD2. V shed 1 base, J shed 0 bases, and the junction held 3 bases outside the gene matches. Germline CDR1 reads SEHNR; CDR2 reads FQNEAQ (reference sequence). The CDR3 loop spans 16 amino acids. As DNA, the CDR3 is TGTGCCAGCAGCTTAGTGGCGGGGGTAGCCAAAAACATTCAGTACTTC. Translation gives CASSLVAGVAKNIQYF.

The chain couples TRBV5-1 to TRBJ2-7; 8 bases align to TRBD2. V lost 4 bases and J lost 3; bases outside the gene matches: 15. This CDR3 has 17 residues. CDR1 and CDR2 (germline): SGHRS, YFSETQ. The CDR3 is CASSPNPGGVSGYEQYF. The DNA of the CDR3 is TGCGCCAGCAGCCCTAACCCGGGGGGGGTCTCCGGCTACGAGCAGTACTTC.

The genes are TRBV18 and TRBJ1-1; D might be TRBD1 (5 bases). The CDR3 extends over 13 amino acids. The germline V and J ends were trimmed by 4 bases and 4 bases, with 10 bases remaining between them. CDR1 is KGHSH and CDR2 is LQKENI in the germline V gene. The CDR3 spells CASSQGTSTEAFF. The CDR3 DNA follows: TGTGCCAGCTCACAAGGGACGAGCACTGAAGCTTTCTTT.

The J gene is TRBJ2-1, the V gene TRBV7-3, with 10 nucleotides matching TRBD2. The CDR3 loop spans 16 amino acids. The V and J ends lost 3 bases and 1 base, in that order; junction bases with no gene match: 3. Per the germline V gene, CDR1 is SGHTA and CDR2 is FQGTGA. The CDR3 spells CASSLSGRASYNEQFF. CDR3 nucleotides: TGTGCCAGCAGCTTGAGCGGGAGGGCTTCCTACAATGAGCAGTTCTTC.

This rearrangement joins TRBV27 to TRBJ1-2; D might be TRBD1 (5 bases). V was pared by 0 bases and J by 5 bases, with 16 bases between. The CDR3 runs to 16 residues. The V gene's germline CDR1 is MNHEY and CDR2 SMNVEV (reference sequence). CDR3 DNA: TGTGCCAGCAGTTTATCGGGTCAGGGTGGTAGATATGGCTACACCTTC. Amino acids: CASSLSGQGGRYGYTF.

This chain connects TRBV4-3 to TRBJ2-7; D not certain. This CDR3 comprises 15 residues. Germline CDR1 LGHNA, CDR2 YSLEER. The V end was cut by 0 bases, the J end by 0 bases, with 9 bases between. This CDR3 reads CASSQDTGYSYEQYF. The CDR3, as DNA: TGCGCCAGCAGCCAAGACACCGGTTACTCCTACGAGCAGTACTTC.

The DNA for the CDR3 is TGTGCCAGCAGCCCTGAGACAGGTACCTACGAGCAGTACTTC. Its translation: CASSPETGTYEQYF. The rearrangement joins TRBV5-4 to TRBJ2-7; D perhaps matches TRBD1 (6 bases). This CDR3 is 14 amino acids long. With 4 bases removed from V and 2 bases from J, the gap between germline ends came to 13 bases. Germline V gives CDR1 SGHNT, CDR2 YYREEE (reference sequence).

This clone was counted once. This chain uses TRBV7-9 with TRBJ2-3; D may match TRBD1 or TRBD2 (5 bases each). V was cut by 4 bases and J by 5 bases, with 16 bases left in between. This CDR3 is built from 15 residues. Germline V gene lookup returns CDR1 SEHNR and CDR2 FQNEAQ (reference sequence). The CDR3 is CASSWGTGGGDTQYF. The CDR3 region has the DNA TGTGCCAGCAGCTGGGGTACTGGGGGTGGAGATACGCAGTATTTT.

The chain employs TRBV25-1 and TRBJ2-7; maybe TRBD2 (6 bases). Germline V gene lookup returns CDR1 MGHDK and CDR2 SYGVNS. Trimming removed 2 bases from V and 9 bases from J, with 11 bases in between. CDR3 length: 12 amino acids. CDR3 region: CASSERLARQYF. Written as DNA, the CDR3 is TGTGCCAGCAGTGAAAGGCTAGCGCGGCAGTACTTC.

The CDR3 DNA is TGTGCCAGCAGTCAAACAGGGTTTTACCAGCCCCAGCATTTT. Translating gives CASSQTGFYQPQHF. The rearrangement uses TRBV27 and TRBJ1-5, with a weak D call TRBD1 (6 bases). V lost 5 bases and J lost 7, with 15 bases in between. The CDR3 covers 14 residues. Germline V gene sequence: CDR1 MNHEY, CDR2 SMNVEV (reference sequence).

The rearrangement links TRBV27 to TRBJ2-1; a possible D gene is TRBD2 (6 bases). Per the germline V gene, CDR1 is MNHEY and CDR2 is SMNVEV (reference sequence). This CDR3 is 16 amino acids long. V was trimmed by 8 bases and J by 7 bases, leaving 24 bases between them. The CDR3, as DNA: TGTGCCAGCTCCCCCCTCCCGGGACTGAGTATTAATGAGCAGTTCTTC. The encoded protein is CASSPLPGLSINEQFF.

CDR3 protein: CASSLRGALAGDEQFF. CDR3 bases: TGTGCCAGCAGTTTAAGGGGGGCACTAGCGGGAGATGAGCAGTTCTTC. This rearrangement joins TRBV27 to TRBJ2-1, with 11 bases fitting TRBD2. Looked up from germline, CDR1 is MNHEY and CDR2 is SMNVEV (reference sequence). V lost 2 bases and J lost 8; bases outside the gene matches: 8. The CDR3 loop spans 16 amino acids.

This chain joins TRBV27 and TRBJ2-3; D unresolved. Per the germline V gene, CDR1 is MNHEY and CDR2 is SMNVEV (reference sequence). The CDR3 runs to 13 residues. Trimming removed 10 bases at V and 3 bases at J, with 14 bases between. CDR3 in amino acids: CATFKVGTDTQYF. CDR3 coding DNA: TGTGCCACCTTTAAAGTGGGTACAGATACGCAGTATTTT.

This clone was found once. The chain uses TRBV9 and TRBJ1-1, with D hard to call. V dropped 4 bases and J dropped 0 bases, with 13 bases sitting between them. Germline CDR1 reads SGDLS; CDR2 reads YYNGEE. The CDR3 has 15 residues. The CDR3: CASSPRVEMNTEAFF. DNA for the CDR3: TGTGCCAGCAGCCCGAGGGTCGAGATGAACACTGAAGCTTTCTTT.

The chain recombines TRBV6-1 with TRBJ2-7, with unresolved D. Germline CDR1 MNHNS, CDR2 SASEGT. The CDR3 is 14 amino acids. V was pared by 2 bases and J by 4 bases, with 12 bases between. The CDR3 DNA reads as TGTGCCAGCAGTGAAAGGACCAAATCGTACGAGCAGTACTTC. Protein sequence: CASSERTKSYEQYF.

The CDR3: CASSPGRAVGEDTQYF. As DNA, the CDR3 is TGCGCCAGCAGCCCGGGAAGGGCGGTCGGGGAAGATACGCAGTATTTT. The rearrangement links TRBV4-1 to TRBJ2-3, with D possibly TRBD2 on 5 matching bases. Trimming pared 4 bases from V and 5 bases from J, leaving 19 bases between. The V gene's germline CDR1 is MGHRA and CDR2 YSYEKL. There are 16 residues in the CDR3.

The chain employs TRBV5-1 and TRBJ1-2, with no clear D. Germline V lookup: CDR1 SGHRS, CDR2 YFSETQ. Trimming left V 4 bases short and J 3 bases short, with 16 bases between. The CDR3 runs 15 residues. CDR3 sequence: CASSDGSGLYYGYTF. CDR3 sequence (DNA): TGCGCCAGCAGCGACGGGTCGGGGTTGTACTATGGCTACACCTTC.

V gene TRBV2 combines with J gene TRBJ2-3; D is perhaps TRBD1 (6 bases). The germline V gene has CDR1 SNHLY and CDR2 FYNNEI. Trimming pared 5 bases from V and 2 bases from J, leaving 11 bases between. CDR3 size: 14 residues. CDR3 nucleotide sequence: TGTGCCAGCAGTCCGGGACACTCCACAGATACGCAGTATTTT. This sequence encodes CASSPGHSTDTQYF.

V and J are TRBV7-6 and TRBJ2-1; D might be TRBD1 (6 bases). Deletions cut 3 bases from V and 2 bases from J, with 14 bases between. Germline CDR1 SGHVS, CDR2 FNYEAQ. There are 16 residues in the CDR3. In nucleotides, the CDR3 is TGTGCCAGCAGCTTCAATCGGGACACAACCTACAATGAGCAGTTCTTC. Translation: CASSFNRDTTYNEQFF.

V gene TRBV28 combines with J gene TRBJ2-7; TRBD2 might be the D (5 bases). This CDR3 has 16 amino acids. Looked up from germline, CDR1 is MDHEN and CDR2 is SYDVKM. V was pared by 4 bases and J by 9 bases, with 25 bases between. The DNA of the CDR3 is TGTGCCAGCAGTTCCCGGGCCCAACCAGCGGTTGTGGGGCAGTACTTC. Encoded protein: CASSSRAQPAVVGQYF.

This sequence joins TRBV28 and TRBJ2-7; D is unclear. The CDR3 loop spans 12 amino acids. V lost 7 bases to trimming and J lost 4 bases, with 11 bases between them. CDR1 and CDR2 from the germline V gene are MDHEN and SYDVKM. DNA for the CDR3: TGTGCCAGCACTCAGTCCCTATACGAGCAGTACTTC. This sequence encodes CASTQSLYEQYF.

DNA for the CDR3: TGCGCCAGCAGCCAAGATTTAGGGTACGAGCAGTACTTC. Translation: CASSQDLGYEQYF. This chain connects TRBV4-3 to TRBJ2-7; D is unresolved. The V end was cut by 0 bases, the J end by 4 bases, with 7 bases between. The CDR3 extends over 13 amino acids. The germline CDR1 and CDR2 sequences are LGHNA and YSLEER.

The chain recombines TRBV2 with TRBJ2-3; 11 bases match TRBD2. The germline V gene has CDR1 SNHLY and CDR2 FYNNEI. The CDR3 consists of 18 residues. The J segment lost 0 bases and the V segment lost 4 bases, leaving 9 bases of the junction unmatched. DNA for the CDR3: TGTGCCAGCAGTGTGGGACTAGCGGCCAGGGCGAGCACAGATACGCAGTATTTT. As protein: CASSVGLAARASTDTQYF.

The chain carries TRBV18 and TRBJ2-3; 14 bases are shared with TRBD2. The J segment lost 2 bases and the V segment lost 0 bases, leaving 7 bases of the junction unmatched. CDR1 KGHSH and CDR2 LQKENI come from the germline V gene. The CDR3 contains 19 residues. CDR3 protein: CASSPPGTSGSPYTDTQYF. DNA for the CDR3: TGTGCCAGCTCACCACCGGGGACTAGCGGGAGTCCCTACACAGATACGCAGTATTTT. The whole variable domain, remainder taken from reference TRBV18 and TRBJ2-3, is NAGVMQNPRHLVRRRGQEARLRCSPMKGHSHVYWYRQLPEEGLKFMVYLQKENIIDESGMPKERFSAEFPKEGPSILRIQQVVRGDSAAYFCASSPPGTSGSPYTDTQYFGPGTRLTVL.

Turning to this clone: Other DNA sequences in the sample encode the same CDR3. The chain links TRBV2 to TRBJ1-1; D remains ambiguous. CDR1 is SNHLY and CDR2 is FYNNEI in the germline V gene. The CDR3 sequence is 14 residues long. With 2 bases removed from V and 0 bases from J, the gap between germline ends came to 7 bases. The CDR3 DNA reads TGTGCCAGCAGTGAACGGACGGTGAACACTGAAGCTTTCTTT. Protein: CASSERTVNTEAFF.